A selection of T cell receptor beta chains follows, all from one sample in a study of multiple sclerosis patients with progressive multifocal leukoencephalopathy. Measured with immunoSEQ multiplex PCR; TCRdb has only the in-frame clones, and not every one. The sample has fewer than 35,000 clones, around nine tenths seen once. The sample comprised PBMCs. The receptors stem from a human donor with multiple sclerosis. Both conserved end residues are part of each CDR3. A D gene is named only where the DNA matches it firmly. The size entry is marked missing in some rows and otherwise reads once, few, many or a size class.

CDR3 protein: CASSRDRLNSPLHF
CDR3 DNA: TGTGCCAGCAGCCGGGACAGACTAAATTCACCCCTCCACTTT
V gene: TRBV6-6
D gene: TRBD1
J gene: TRBJ1-6
clone size: NA

CDR3 protein: CASSPDRYHQPQHF
CDR3 DNA: TGTGCCAGCAGCCCCGACAGATATCATCAGCCCCAGCATTTT
V gene: TRBV11-3
D gene: NA
J gene: TRBJ1-5
clone size: NA

CDR3 protein: CASGMIDRAHEKLFF
CDR3 DNA: TGTGCCAGCGGGATGATTGACAGGGCTCATGAAAAACTGTTTTTT
V gene: TRBV6-5
D gene: TRBD1
J gene: TRBJ1-4
clone size: NA

CDR3 protein: CASSAPGPSRDTQYF
CDR3 DNA: TGTGCCAGCAGCGCACCGGGACCCAGTAGGGATACGCAGTATTTT
V gene: TRBV9
D gene: NA
J gene: TRBJ2-3
clone size: NA

CDR3 protein: CASSPLGRTNTGELFF
CDR3 DNA: TGTGCCAGCAGCCCCCTCGGGCGGACGAACACCGGGGAGCTGTTTTTT
V gene: TRBV13
D gene: NA
J gene: TRBJ2-2
clone size: once

CDR3 protein: CASSQIAGGPGEQYF
CDR3 DNA: TGCGCCAGCAGCCAGATAGCGGGAGGGCCCGGGGAGCAGTACTTC
V gene: TRBV4-3
D gene: TRBD2
J gene: TRBJ2-7
clone size: NA

CDR3 protein: CASSSGTVRETQYF
CDR3 DNA: TGCGCCAGCAGCTCAGGGACAGTGAGAGAGACCCAGTACTTC
V gene: TRBV5-1
D gene: TRBD1
J gene: TRBJ2-5
clone size: NA

CDR3 protein: CATSREFRTGNEKLFF
CDR3 DNA: TGTGCCACCAGCAGAGAATTTAGGACAGGGAATGAAAAACTGTTTTTT
V gene: TRBV15
D gene: TRBD1
J gene: TRBJ1-4
clone size: NA

CDR3 protein: CASSRDRTYEQYF
CDR3 DNA: TGCGCCAGCAGCCGTGACAGGACCTACGAGCAGTACTTC
V gene: TRBV5-1
D gene: NA
J gene: TRBJ2-7
clone size: NA

CDR3 protein: CASSSLGTALGYEQYF
CDR3 DNA: TGTGCCAGCAGCTCACTCGGGACAGCTCTGGGCTACGAGCAGTACTTC
V gene: TRBV5-6
D gene: TRBD1
J gene: TRBJ2-7
clone size: NA

CDR3 protein: CASDIPGTGKLFF
CDR3 DNA: TGTGCCAGCGATATTCCAGGGACGGGAAAACTGTTTTTT
V gene: TRBV19
D gene: NA
J gene: TRBJ1-4
clone size: NA

CDR3 protein: CASSTSGIPYNEQFF
CDR3 DNA: TGTGCCAGCAGCACTAGCGGGATTCCCTACAATGAGCAGTTCTTC
V gene: TRBV7-9
D gene: TRBD2
J gene: TRBJ2-1
clone size: NA

CDR3 protein: CASSLGQGNTEAFF
CDR3 DNA: TGTGCCAGCAGCCTCGGACAGGGGAACACTGAAGCTTTCTTT
V gene: TRBV7-9
D gene: TRBD1
J gene: TRBJ1-1
clone size: NA

CDR3 protein: CASRTQGYPSDEQYF
CDR3 DNA: TGTGCCAGCAGAACCCAGGGTTACCCTTCGGACGAGCAGTACTTC
V gene: TRBV6-5
D gene: NA
J gene: TRBJ2-7
clone size: NA

CDR3 protein: CASSLEFQRIYNEQFF
CDR3 DNA: TGTGCCAGCAGTTTAGAGTTCCAGCGGATCTACAATGAGCAGTTCTTC
V gene: TRBV27
D gene: NA
J gene: TRBJ2-1
clone size: NA

CDR3 protein: CATSSVEDLHDNEQFF
CDR3 DNA: TGTGCCACCAGCAGCGTTGAGGACCTCCATGACAATGAGCAGTTCTTC
V gene: TRBV15
D gene: NA
J gene: TRBJ2-1
clone size: NA

CDR3 protein: CASSLGGGGEQFF
CDR3 DNA: TGTGCCAGCAGCTTAGGAGGGGGAGGTGAGCAGTTCTTC
V gene: TRBV11-3
D gene: NA
J gene: TRBJ2-1
clone size: NA

CDR3 protein: CASSYEQGLSYEQYF
CDR3 DNA: TGTGCCAGCAGTTACGAACAGGGGCTCTCCTACGAGCAGTACTTC
V gene: TRBV6-5
D gene: TRBD1
J gene: TRBJ2-7
clone size: NA

CDR3 protein: CASSDGTVMGAQPQHF
CDR3 DNA: TGTGCCAGCAGCGACGGGACAGTGATGGGTGCTCAGCCCCAGCATTTT
V gene: TRBV7-8
D gene: TRBD1
J gene: TRBJ1-5
clone size: NA

CDR3 protein: CAWRRTGPGAEAFF
CDR3 DNA: TGTGCCTGGAGACGGACAGGCCCCGGGGCTGAAGCTTTCTTT
V gene: TRBV30
D gene: TRBD1
J gene: TRBJ1-1
clone size: NA

CDR3 protein: CASSNYRGLSYEQYF
CDR3 DNA: TGTGCCAGCAGTAACTACCGGGGCCTTTCCTACGAGCAGTACTTC
V gene: TRBV2
D gene: NA
J gene: TRBJ2-7
clone size: few

CDR3 protein: CASSPHRGPSTGELFF
CDR3 DNA: TGCGCCAGCAGCCCCCACAGGGGGCCTAGCACCGGGGAGCTGTTTTTT
V gene: TRBV4-3
D gene: TRBD1
J gene: TRBJ2-2
clone size: NA

CDR3 protein: CASSWSEQYF
CDR3 DNA: TGTGCCAGCAGTTGGTCCGAGCAGTACTTC
V gene: TRBV27
D gene: NA
J gene: TRBJ2-7
clone size: NA

CDR3 protein: CASSSLAGGTYNEQFF
CDR3 DNA: TGTGCCAGCAGTTCCCTAGCGGGAGGTACTTACAATGAGCAGTTCTTC
V gene: TRBV28
D gene: TRBD2
J gene: TRBJ2-1
clone size: NA

CDR3 protein: CASSQGTRGVNEQYF
CDR3 DNA: TGTGCCAGCAGCCAGGGAACAAGGGGGGTGAACGAGCAGTACTTC
V gene: TRBV4-2
D gene: NA
J gene: TRBJ2-7
clone size: NA

CDR3 protein: CSVDRGDTEAFF
CDR3 DNA: TGCAGCGTTGACAGGGGGGACACTGAAGCTTTCTTT
V gene: TRBV29-1
D gene: TRBD1
J gene: TRBJ1-1
clone size: NA

CDR3 protein: CSVEGRLNTEAFF
CDR3 DNA: TGCAGCGTTGAAGGCCGGCTCAACACTGAAGCTTTCTTT
V gene: TRBV29-1
D gene: NA
J gene: TRBJ1-1
clone size: NA

CDR3 protein: CASSSRAPMNTEAFF
CDR3 DNA: TGTGCCAGCAGCTCGAGGGCACCCATGAACACTGAAGCTTTCTTT
V gene: TRBV5-4
D gene: NA
J gene: TRBJ1-1
clone size: NA

CDR3 protein: CASSVETDNEQFF
CDR3 DNA: TGCGCCAGCAGTGTCGAGACCGACAATGAGCAGTTCTTC
V gene: TRBV10-2
D gene: NA
J gene: TRBJ2-1
clone size: NA

CDR3 protein: CASSFVVAEGQETQYF
CDR3 DNA: TGTGCCAGCAGCTTTGTGGTAGCGGAGGGCCAAGAGACCCAGTACTTC
V gene: TRBV7-9
D gene: NA
J gene: TRBJ2-5
clone size: NA

CDR3 protein: CASSFIRGAGNQPQHF
CDR3 DNA: TGTGCCAGCAGTTTTATCCGGGGAGCGGGCAATCAGCCCCAGCATTTT
V gene: TRBV28
D gene: NA
J gene: TRBJ1-5
clone size: NA

CDR3 protein: CASSPGTGGSYEQYF
CDR3 DNA: TGTGCCAGCAGTCCCGGGACAGGAGGGTCCTACGAGCAGTACTTC
V gene: TRBV2
D gene: TRBD1
J gene: TRBJ2-7
clone size: NA

CDR3 protein: CASSLGNVQQGTDTQYF
CDR3 DNA: TGTGCCAGCAGCTTAGGAAACGTGCAGCAGGGCACAGATACGCAGTATTTT
V gene: TRBV7-9
D gene: NA
J gene: TRBJ2-3
clone size: NA

CDR3 protein: CASSLYSGANSPLHF
CDR3 DNA: TGTGCCAGCAGTTTATATTCTGGGGCTAATTCACCCCTCCACTTT
V gene: TRBV27
D gene: NA
J gene: TRBJ1-6
clone size: NA

CDR3 protein: CTSSQGGLARYLDNEQFF
CDR3 DNA: TGTACCAGCAGCCAAGGTGGACTAGCGCGATACTTGGACAATGAGCAGTTCTTC
V gene: TRBV4-2
D gene: TRBD2
J gene: TRBJ2-1
clone size: NA

CDR3 protein: CASNRGYTF
CDR3 DNA: TGTGCCAGTAACAGGGGCTACACCTTC
V gene: TRBV6-5
D gene: NA
J gene: TRBJ1-2
clone size: NA

CDR3 protein: CASSLGFGTSVVYEQYF
CDR3 DNA: TGTGCCAGCAGCTTAGGTTTTGGGACTAGCGTCGTCTACGAGCAGTACTTC
V gene: TRBV11-2
D gene: TRBD2
J gene: TRBJ2-7
clone size: NA

CDR3 protein: CASSRIRVLDDEQYF
CDR3 DNA: TGTGCCAGCAGTCGGATCCGGGTCCTGGACGACGAGCAGTACTTC
V gene: TRBV6-1
D gene: NA
J gene: TRBJ2-7
clone size: NA

CDR3 protein: CATSGRLAGNTGELFF
CDR3 DNA: TGTGCCACCAGCGGAAGACTAGCGGGCAACACCGGGGAGCTGTTTTTT
V gene: TRBV15
D gene: TRBD2
J gene: TRBJ2-2
clone size: NA

CDR3 protein: CASSDSASDPDTQYF
CDR3 DNA: TGTGCCAGCAGTGATTCTGCTAGCGACCCAGATACGCAGTATTTT
V gene: TRBV2
D gene: NA
J gene: TRBJ2-3
clone size: NA

CDR3 protein: CASGLVITNRAGANVLTF
CDR3 DNA: TGTGCTAGTGGTTTGGTAATTACCAACAGGGCTGGGGCCAACGTCCTGACTTTC
V gene: TRBV12-5
D gene: NA
J gene: TRBJ2-6
clone size: NA

CDR3 protein: CASSQIPGQGAYEQFF
CDR3 DNA: TGTGCCAGCTCACAGATACCGGGACAGGGGGCCTATGAGCAGTTCTTC
V gene: TRBV18
D gene: TRBD1
J gene: TRBJ2-1
clone size: once

CDR3 protein: CASSLTGATYEQYF
CDR3 DNA: TGTGCCAGCAGCTTAACTGGGGCTACCTACGAGCAGTACTTC
V gene: TRBV13
D gene: NA
J gene: TRBJ2-7
clone size: NA

CDR3 protein: CASSIDRDRNYEQYF
CDR3 DNA: TGTGCCAGTAGTATAGACCGGGACAGGAACTACGAGCAGTACTTC
V gene: TRBV19
D gene: TRBD1
J gene: TRBJ2-7
clone size: NA

CDR3 protein: CASSLGQGLVNQPQHF
CDR3 DNA: TGTGCCAGCAGCTTGGGGCAGGGGTTGGTCAATCAGCCCCAGCATTTT
V gene: TRBV7-8
D gene: NA
J gene: TRBJ1-5
clone size: NA

CDR3 protein: CASSIQALAGPGELFF
CDR3 DNA: TGTGCCAGTAGTATCCAAGCACTAGCGGGACCCGGGGAGCTGTTTTTT
V gene: TRBV19
D gene: TRBD2
J gene: TRBJ2-2
clone size: NA

CDR3 protein: CASRASGALGEAFF
CDR3 DNA: TGTGCCAGCAGGGCCTCGGGGGCTTTGGGTGAAGCTTTCTTT
V gene: TRBV6-4
D gene: NA
J gene: TRBJ1-1
clone size: NA

CDR3 protein: CASSAPRSVMGTQYF
CDR3 DNA: TGTGCCAGCAGCGCGCCTCGGTCCGTGATGGGGACCCAGTACTTC
V gene: TRBV5-6
D gene: NA
J gene: TRBJ2-5
clone size: NA